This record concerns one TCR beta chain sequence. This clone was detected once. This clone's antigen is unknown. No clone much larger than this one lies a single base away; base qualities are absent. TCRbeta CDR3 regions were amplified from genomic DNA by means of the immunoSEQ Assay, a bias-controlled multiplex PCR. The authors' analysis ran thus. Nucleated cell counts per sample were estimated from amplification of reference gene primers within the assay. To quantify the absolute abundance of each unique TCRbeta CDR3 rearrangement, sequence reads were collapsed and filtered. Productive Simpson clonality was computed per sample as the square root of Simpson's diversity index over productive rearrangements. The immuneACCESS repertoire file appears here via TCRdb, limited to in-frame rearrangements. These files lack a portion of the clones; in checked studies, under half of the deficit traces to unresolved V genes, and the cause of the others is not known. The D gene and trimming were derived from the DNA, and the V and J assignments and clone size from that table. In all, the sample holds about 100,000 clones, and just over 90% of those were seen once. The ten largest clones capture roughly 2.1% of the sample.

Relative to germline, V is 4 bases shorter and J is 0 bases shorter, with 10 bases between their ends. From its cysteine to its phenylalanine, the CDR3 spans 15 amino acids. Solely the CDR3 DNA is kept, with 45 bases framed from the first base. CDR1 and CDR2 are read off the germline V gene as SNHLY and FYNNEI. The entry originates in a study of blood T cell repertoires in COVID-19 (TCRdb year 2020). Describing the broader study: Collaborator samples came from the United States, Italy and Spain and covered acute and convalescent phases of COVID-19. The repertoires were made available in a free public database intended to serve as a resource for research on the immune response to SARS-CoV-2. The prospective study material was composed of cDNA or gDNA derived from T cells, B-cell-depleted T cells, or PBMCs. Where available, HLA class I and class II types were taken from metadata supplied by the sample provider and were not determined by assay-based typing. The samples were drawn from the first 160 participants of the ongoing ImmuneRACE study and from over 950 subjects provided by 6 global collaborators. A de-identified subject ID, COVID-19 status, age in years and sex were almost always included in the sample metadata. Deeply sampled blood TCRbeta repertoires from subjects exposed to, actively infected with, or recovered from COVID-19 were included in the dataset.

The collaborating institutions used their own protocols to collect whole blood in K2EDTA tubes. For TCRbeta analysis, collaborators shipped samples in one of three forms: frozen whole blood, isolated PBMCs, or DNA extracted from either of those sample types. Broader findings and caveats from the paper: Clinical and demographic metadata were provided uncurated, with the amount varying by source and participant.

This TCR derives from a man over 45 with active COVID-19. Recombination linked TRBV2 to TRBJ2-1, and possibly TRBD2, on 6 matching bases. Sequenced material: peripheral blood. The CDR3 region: CASSGGESSYNEQFF. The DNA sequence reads TGTGCCAGCAGTGGGGGGGAAAGCTCCTACAATGAGCAGTTCTTC.